This T cell receptor (beta chain) was identified during a study of shared clonotypes between healthy human individuals. Profiled with immunoSEQ multiplex PCR; TCRdb holds only in-frame clones, not every one. This sample has more than 1,200,000 clones, with 98% found just once. Germline V lookup: CDR1 MDHEN, CDR2 SYDVKM. There are 13 residues in the CDR3. Germline trimming cut 10 bases from V and 4 bases from J; bases unmatched to any gene: 5. With respect to this clone: The antigen is not known.

Study results and limitations: Relative to memory subsets, naive subsets generally showed larger estimated richness.

Sequencing input: naive CD4+ T cells sorted from blood. Subset: CD45RA+ positively selected. The rearrangement uses TRBV28 and TRBJ2-7, with 12 bases matching TRBD2. This TCR was recovered from a man younger than 40 in good health. Here the CDR3 reads CATRTSGKYEQYF. The CDR3 coding sequence is TGTGCCACCCGGACTAGCGGGAAATACGAGCAGTACTTC.